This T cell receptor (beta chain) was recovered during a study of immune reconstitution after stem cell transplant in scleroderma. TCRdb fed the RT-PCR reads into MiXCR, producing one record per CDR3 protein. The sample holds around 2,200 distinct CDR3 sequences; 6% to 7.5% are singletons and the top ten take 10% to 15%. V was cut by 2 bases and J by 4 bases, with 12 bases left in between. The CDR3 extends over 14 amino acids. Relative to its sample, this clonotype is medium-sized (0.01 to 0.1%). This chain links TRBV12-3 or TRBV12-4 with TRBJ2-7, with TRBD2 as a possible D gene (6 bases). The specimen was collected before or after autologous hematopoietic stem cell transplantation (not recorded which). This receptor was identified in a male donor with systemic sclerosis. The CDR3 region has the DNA TGTGCCAGCAGTTTACAGGGAGGAGGTTACGAGCAGTACTTC. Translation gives CASSLQGGGYEQYF.